This is a list of T cell receptor beta chains from one sample in a study of blood T cell repertoires in COVID-19. Clones were sequenced by immunoSEQ multiplex PCR, and TCRdb holds only the in-frame ones, with some missing. The sample consists of tens of thousands of clones, 88% of them appearing once. Sequences were obtained from peripheral blood. The origin of the receptors is a man between 60 and 75 years old with active COVID-19. Both conserved end residues are part of each CDR3. D genes are given only for firm matches. Clone size appears in some rows only: once, few, many, or a class for an expanded clone.

d_gene | j_gene | v_gene | abundance | CDR3aa | CDR3nt
TRBD2 | TRBJ2-1 | TRBV7-7 | NA | CASSLLLAGDYNEQFF | TGTGCTAGCAGCTTACTACTAGCGGGGGACTACAATGAGCAGTTCTTC
NA | TRBJ2-3 | TRBV6-4 | few | CASRRLATSTDTQYF | TGTGCCAGCCGACGCCTAGCGACTAGCACAGATACGCAGTATTTT
NA | TRBJ2-5 | TRBV27 | NA | CASSLSRQETQYF | TGTGCCAGCAGTTTATCTAGACAAGAGACCCAGTACTTC
TRBD2 | TRBJ2-1 | TRBV5-3 | NA | CARSLAGLREGTEQFF | TGTGCCAGAAGCTTGGCTGGATTGCGGGAGGGCACTGAGCAGTTCTTC
NA | TRBJ2-7 | TRBV7-9 | few | CASSPLRGNKYEQYF | TGTGCCAGCTCACCCCTTAGGGGCAATAAATACGAGCAGTACTTC
NA | TRBJ1-2 | TRBV20-1 | NA | CSAREGVGYTF | TGCAGTGCTAGAGAAGGGGTCGGCTACACCTTC
TRBD2 | TRBJ2-3 | TRBV3-1/TRBV3-2 | NA | CASSQGLASDTQYF | TGTGCCAGCAGCCAAGGACTAGCTAGCGATACGCAGTATTTT
NA | TRBJ2-1 | TRBV12-5 | NA | CASGLVHAGRSEQFF | TGTGCTAGTGGTTTGGTACATGCGGGACGGTCGGAGCAGTTCTTC
TRBD1 | TRBJ1-5 | TRBV4-2 | NA | CASSQGQGSNQPQHF | TGTGCCAGCAGCCAAGGACAGGGCAGTAATCAGCCCCAGCATTTT
TRBD2 | TRBJ2-7 | TRBV10-1 | few | CASSEGLAREQYF | TGCGCCAGCAGTGAGGGACTAGCCCGGGAGCAGTACTTC
NA | TRBJ2-5 | TRBV13 | NA | CASPKRSPQETQYF | TGTGCCAGCCCCAAGCGGAGTCCCCAAGAGACCCAGTACTTC
NA | TRBJ2-2 | TRBV5-1 | NA | CASSLWESGELFF | TGCGCCAGCAGCTTGTGGGAGAGCGGGGAGCTGTTTTTT
TRBD1 | TRBJ2-2 | TRBV14 | NA | CASSQDTWTGMLTGELFF | TGTGCCAGCAGCCAAGATACGTGGACAGGCATGCTCACCGGGGAGCTGTTTTTT
TRBD2 | TRBJ2-1 | TRBV18 | NA | CASSPPGLAGGINEQFF | TGTGCCAGCTCACCACCGGGACTAGCGGGAGGCATCAATGAGCAGTTCTTC
TRBD2 | TRBJ2-1 | TRBV27 | NA | CAASPGLAGNEQFF | TGTGCCGCCTCGCCGGGACTAGCGGGGAATGAGCAGTTCTTC
TRBD1 | TRBJ2-3 | TRBV10-1 | large | CASSLGQATDTQYF | TGCGCCAGCAGTTTGGGACAGGCTACAGATACGCAGTATTTT
TRBD1 | TRBJ1-2 | TRBV5-4 | NA | CASSFGQGGYGYTF | TGTGCCAGCAGCTTCGGGCAGGGGGGCTATGGCTACACCTTC
NA | TRBJ2-1 | TRBV7-2 | NA | CASSPRYSSYNEQFF | TGTGCCAGCAGCCCCCGGTACAGCTCCTACAATGAGCAGTTCTTC
NA | TRBJ1-5 | TRBV19 | NA | CATLGQGKQPQHF | TGTGCCACTCTCGGGCAGGGCAAGCAGCCCCAGCATTTT
TRBD2 | TRBJ2-1 | TRBV7-2 | NA | CASSPNRASGNEQFF | TGTGCCAGCAGCCCCAACAGGGCTAGCGGGAATGAGCAGTTCTTC
TRBD1 | TRBJ1-2 | TRBV11-2 | NA | CASSFDPRGSVYGYTF | TGTGCCAGCAGCTTTGATCCCAGGGGGTCTGTCTATGGCTACACCTTC
TRBD2 | TRBJ2-5 | TRBV27 | once | CASWGLTSGQETQYF | TGTGCCAGCTGGGGGTTAACTAGCGGCCAAGAGACCCAGTACTTC
NA | TRBJ2-6 | TRBV7-2 | NA | CASSFAVSSGANVLTF | TGTGCCAGCAGCTTTGCGGTTAGCTCTGGGGCCAACGTCCTGACTTTC